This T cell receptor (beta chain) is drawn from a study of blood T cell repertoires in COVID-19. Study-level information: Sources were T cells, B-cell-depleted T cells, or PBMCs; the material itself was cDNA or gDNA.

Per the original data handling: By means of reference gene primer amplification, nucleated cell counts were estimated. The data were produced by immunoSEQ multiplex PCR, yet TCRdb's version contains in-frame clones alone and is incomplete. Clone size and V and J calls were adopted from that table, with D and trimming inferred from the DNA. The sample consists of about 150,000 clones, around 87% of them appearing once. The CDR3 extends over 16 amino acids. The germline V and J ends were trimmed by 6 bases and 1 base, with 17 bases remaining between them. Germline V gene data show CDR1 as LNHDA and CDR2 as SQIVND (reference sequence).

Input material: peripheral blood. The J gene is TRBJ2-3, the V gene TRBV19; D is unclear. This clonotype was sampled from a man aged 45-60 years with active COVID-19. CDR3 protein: CASSPLRSLGTDTQYF. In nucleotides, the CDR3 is TGTGCCAGTAGCCCACTTAGGTCCCTAGGCACAGATACGCAGTATTTT. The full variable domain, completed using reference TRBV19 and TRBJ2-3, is DGGITQSPKYLFRKEGQNVTLSCEQNLNHDAMYWYRQDPGQGLRLIYYSQIVNDFQKGDIAEGYSVSREKKESFPLTVTSAQKNPTAFYLCASSPLRSLGTDTQYFGPGTRLTVL.